This T cell receptor beta chain originates from a study of blood T cell repertoires in COVID-19. Study as a whole: Donors in the United States, Italy and Spain gave samples during acute or convalescent COVID-19. T cells, B-cell-depleted T cells, or PBMCs provided the cDNA or gDNA that served as material.

This clone was seen just once. Germline-derived CDR1 and CDR2 are SQVTM and ANQGSEA. Trimming pared 0 bases from V and 6 bases from J, leaving 12 bases between. This CDR3 comprises 14 residues. Authors' analysis steps: The authors estimated nucleated cell counts from reference gene primer amplification. Sequencing used immunoSEQ multiplex PCR; TCRdb keeps in-frame clones, though not all of them. D and trimming come from the DNA, and the V and J calls and clone size come from that table. The sample comprises about 74,000 clones, around four fifths of which are singletons, and about 35% rests with the top ten.

V usage is TRBV29-1 and J usage is TRBJ1-5, with D maybe TRBD1 (6 bases). Input material: peripheral blood. This TCR was sampled from a man aged 65-85 years with acute or convalescent COVID-19. The CDR3 DNA reads TGCAGCGTTGAAGAATCAGGGGCCGGTCAGCCCCAGCATTTT. Its translation is CSVEESGAGQPQHF.